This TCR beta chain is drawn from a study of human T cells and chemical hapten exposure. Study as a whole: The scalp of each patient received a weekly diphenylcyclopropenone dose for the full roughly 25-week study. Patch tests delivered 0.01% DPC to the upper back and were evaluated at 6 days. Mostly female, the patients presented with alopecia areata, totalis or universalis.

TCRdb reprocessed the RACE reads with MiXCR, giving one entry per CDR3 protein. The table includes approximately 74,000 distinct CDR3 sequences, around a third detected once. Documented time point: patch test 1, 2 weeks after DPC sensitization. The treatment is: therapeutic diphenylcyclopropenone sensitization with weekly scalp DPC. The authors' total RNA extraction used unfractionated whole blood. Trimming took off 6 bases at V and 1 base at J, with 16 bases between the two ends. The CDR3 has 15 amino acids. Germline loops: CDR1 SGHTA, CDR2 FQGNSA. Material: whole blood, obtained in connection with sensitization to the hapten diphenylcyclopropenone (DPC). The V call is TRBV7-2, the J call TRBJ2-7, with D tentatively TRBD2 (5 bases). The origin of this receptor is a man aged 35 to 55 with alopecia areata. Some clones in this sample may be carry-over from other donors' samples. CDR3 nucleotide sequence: TGTGCCAGCAGGCACCCCGGGAAAGGATCCTACGAGCAGTACTTC. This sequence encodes CASRHPGKGSYEQYF.